The TCR beta chain under discussion was sequenced for a study of cytomegalovirus exposure and HLA in healthy donors. General study points: Follow-up analysis later connected one missense variant in DCLRE1C with trimming of TCR beta V- and J-genes. The study flagged about 150 TCR beta chains as cytomegalovirus-associated. In a later analysis, an Asian-associated ancestry cluster reportedly showed fewer N-insertions than the approximately 670-donor mean.

Trimming removed 6 bases at V and 10 bases at J, with 16 bases between. The CDR3 contains 14 residues. Looked up from germline, CDR1 is MNHEY and CDR2 is SVGAGI. This clone was counted once. What it binds is unknown. It was with 60 Vbeta and 13 Jbeta primers that the PCR ran. The table came from immunoSEQ multiplex PCR; TCRdb's copy has only in-frame clones and leaves some out. The table lists more than 150,000 clones, 76% of them singletons. J is TRBJ1-6 and V is TRBV6-5; D unclear. Material: PBMCs. The receptor was isolated from a young man in good health and CMV-seronegative. The CDR3 reads CASRPTTVGSPLHF. The CDR3 DNA is TGTGCCAGCAGACCAACTACGGTTGGGTCACCCCTCCACTTT.